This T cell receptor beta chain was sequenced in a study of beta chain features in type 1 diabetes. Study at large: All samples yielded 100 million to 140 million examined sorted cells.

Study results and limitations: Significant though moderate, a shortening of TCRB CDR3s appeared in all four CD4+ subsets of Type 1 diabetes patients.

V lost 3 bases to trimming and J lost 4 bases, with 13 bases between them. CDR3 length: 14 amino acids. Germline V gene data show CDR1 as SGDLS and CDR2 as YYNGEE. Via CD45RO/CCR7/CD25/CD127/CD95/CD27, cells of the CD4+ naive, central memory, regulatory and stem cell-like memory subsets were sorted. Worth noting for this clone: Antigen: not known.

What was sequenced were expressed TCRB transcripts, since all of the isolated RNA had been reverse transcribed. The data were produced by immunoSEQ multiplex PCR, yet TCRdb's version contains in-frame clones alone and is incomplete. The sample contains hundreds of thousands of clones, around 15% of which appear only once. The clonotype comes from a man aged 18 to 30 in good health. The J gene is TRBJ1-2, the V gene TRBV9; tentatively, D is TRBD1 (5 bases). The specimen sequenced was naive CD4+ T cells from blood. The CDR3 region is CASSADQGGYGYTF. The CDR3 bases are TGTGCCAGCAGCGCCGACCAGGGAGGCTATGGCTACACCTTC.